These T cell receptor beta chains were read from a single sample in a study of T-cell reconstitution after alpha-beta-depleted transplantation in children. One entry per CDR3 protein results from TCRdb running MiXCR on the PCR reads. Of some 840,000 distinct CDR3 sequences listed, roughly 16% were seen once; the top ten hold about 5%. The material sequenced was PBMCs, mostly from graft donor cells, taken 360 days after TCRalphabeta/CD19-depleted stem cell transplant. These receptor sequences come from a male patient younger than 18 who had a stem cell transplant for acute lymphoblastic leukemia, so the T cells may come from the graft donor. Both conserved end residues are part of each CDR3. D genes are given only for firm matches. Size is omitted from some rows. Given values are once, few, many or a class for expanded clones.

v_call	j_call	clone_size	cdr3_length	d_call	cdr3_nt	cdr3_aa
TRBV10-3	TRBJ2-5	few	14	NA	TGTGCCATATATCGAGCTAACCACCAAGAGACCCAGTACTTC	CAIYRANHQETQYF
TRBV12-3/TRBV12-4	TRBJ1-5	NA	13	TRBD1	TGTGCCAGCAGGACAGGGTTGAGTCAGCCCCAGCATTTT	CASRTGLSQPQHF
TRBV2	TRBJ2-7	NA	14	NA	TGTGCCAGCGCTCGGGGGACAGCGGACTACGAGCAGTACTTC	CASARGTADYEQYF
TRBV7-8	TRBJ1-5	few	19	NA	TGTGCCAGCAGCTTAGACGGGTCAGCCTACGGGAGGAGCAATCAGCCCCAGCATTTT	CASSLDGSAYGRSNQPQHF
TRBV20-1	TRBJ2-3	few	17	TRBD2	TGCAGTGCTAGGGGGGCTAGCGGGGGGGTAGTTTCAGATACGCAGTATTTT	CSARGASGGVVSDTQYF
TRBV10-1	TRBJ2-3	few	13	NA	TGCGCCAGCAGTGAGATCGACACAGATACGCAGTATTTT	CASSEIDTDTQYF
TRBV4-2	TRBJ2-5	NA	21	NA	TGTGCCAGCAGCGCCGACAGGGACCGTAGCGGGCCCAGGGGGCAAGGGAAGACCCAGTACTTC	CASSADRDRSGPRGQGKTQYF
TRBV5-1	TRBJ1-1	NA	12	NA	TGCGCCAGCAGCTTAGGCCGACGGGAAGCTTTCTTT	CASSLGRREAFF
TRBV11-2	TRBJ2-7	few	15	TRBD2	TGTGCCAGCAGCGCCCTAGCGGGAAGGTCCTACGAGCAGTACTTC	CASSALAGRSYEQYF
TRBV13	TRBJ2-1	few	16	NA	TGTGCCAGCAGCTTAGCACTTCAGTGGGAGTTAGCTGAGCAGTTCTTC	CASSLALQWELAEQFF
TRBV18	TRBJ1-1	few	15	NA	TGTGCCAGCTCACTAATAATGGGCTCGGACACTGAAGCTTTCTTT	CASSLIMGSDTEAFF
TRBV9	TRBJ2-1	NA	15	NA	TGTGCCAGCAGCGTAGCGGCCGGAAGTACTTATGAGCAGTTCTTC	CASSVAAGSTYEQFF
TRBV6-5	TRBJ1-4	many	15	NA	TGTGCCAGCAGTTACTCGGGCAGGGTCGGTGGAAAACTGTTTTTT	CASSYSGRVGGKLFF
TRBV20-1	TRBJ2-1	NA	14	TRBD1	TGCAGTGCTAGTAGGGTCAGGGGGCGCAATGAGCAGTTCTTC	CSASRVRGRNEQFF
TRBV29-1	TRBJ1-1	NA	10	NA	TGCAGCGCTGGGGACACTGAAGCTTTCTTT	CSAGDTEAFF
TRBV18	TRBJ2-3	many	13	TRBD1	TGTGCCAGCTCACCGGACAGGACAGATACGCAGTATTTT	CASSPDRTDTQYF
TRBV29-1	TRBJ2-3	NA	14	NA	TGCAGCGTTGAAGGGCAGGAACGCACAGATACGCAGTATTTT	CSVEGQERTDTQYF
TRBV7-6	TRBJ2-1	NA	15	TRBD2	TGTGCCAGTAGACCAGCGGGAGTGACCTACAATGAGCAGTTCTTC	CASRPAGVTYNEQFF
TRBV9	TRBJ2-1	NA	16	TRBD2	TGTGCCAGCAGCGTGTCAAGACTAGCTAGCTACAATGAGCAGTTCTTC	CASSVSRLASYNEQFF
TRBV20-1	TRBJ2-1	many	14	NA	TGCAGTGCTAGAGATAGGGCTGCCTTGTATGAGCAGTTCTTC	CSARDRAALYEQFF
TRBV11-2	TRBJ2-1	few	14	NA	TGTGCCAGCAGCTTATCGGCTAACTACAATGAGCAGTTCTTC	CASSLSANYNEQFF
TRBV6-5	TRBJ2-7	NA	15	TRBD2	TGTGCCAGCAGTTATAAAGCTAGCGGCCTTTACGAGCAGTACTTC	CASSYKASGLYEQYF
TRBV5-1	TRBJ2-3	NA	15	NA	TGCGCCAGCAGCGCAATAAGACCGGTCACGAATACGCAGTATTTT	CASSAIRPVTNTQYF
TRBV5-1	TRBJ2-7	many	15	TRBD2	TGCGCCAGCAGCTTTCAAGCGGGAGATAATTACGAGCAGTACTTC	CASSFQAGDNYEQYF
TRBV15	TRBJ2-2	few	17	NA	TGTGCCACCAGTGCGCCGGGACATCAAATCTACACCGGGGAGCTGTTTTTT	CATSAPGHQIYTGELFF
TRBV6-5	TRBJ2-3	NA	16	NA	TGTGCCAGCAGTTACTCCGCCCAGGCAGGCACAGATACGCAGTATTTT	CASSYSAQAGTDTQYF
TRBV2	TRBJ2-7	few	15	TRBD1	TGTGCCAGCAGCAAGGGGCCGGGACAGAGTTACGAGCAGTACTTC	CASSKGPGQSYEQYF
TRBV7-9	TRBJ2-5	NA	14	NA	TGTGCCAGCAGCCTTCTCGTGGGCCAAGAGACCCAGTACTTC	CASSLLVGQETQYF
TRBV18	TRBJ2-1	few	14	NA	TGTGCCAGCGCAAGTGGCCAGTTCTACAATGAGCAGTTCTTC	CASASGQFYNEQFF
TRBV11-1	TRBJ2-1	NA	15	NA	TGTGCCAGCAGCCCAGCCCCAGGGTGGGGCGATGAGCAGTTCTTC	CASSPAPGWGDEQFF
TRBV2	TRBJ1-2	NA	14	NA	TGTGCCAGCAGTGGGGCGCGGACAACCTATGGCTACACCTTC	CASSGARTTYGYTF
TRBV20-1	TRBJ2-5	few	12	NA	TGCAGTGCTAGAACGGACCAAGAGACCCAGTACTTC	CSARTDQETQYF
TRBV20-1	TRBJ2-7	NA	15	TRBD1	TGCTGTGTTAGCTGGGGACAGGGAGTTTCCTACGAGCAGTACTTC	CCVSWGQGVSYEQYF
TRBV6-5	TRBJ1-3	NA	14	NA	TGTGCCAGCAGTTACGACAGTTCTGGAAACACCATATATTTT	CASSYDSSGNTIYF
TRBV9	TRBJ2-1	NA	14	TRBD2	TGTGCCAGCAGCGTGGAGGGAGGGGATGATGAGCAGTTCTTC	CASSVEGGDDEQFF
TRBV4-1	TRBJ1-5	few	15	NA	TGCGCCAGCAGCCAATTGGACGGGAACAATCAGCCCCAGCATTTT	CASSQLDGNNQPQHF
TRBV5-1	TRBJ2-3	many	13	NA	TGCGCCAGCAGCGTATCAACAGTAAATACGCAGTATTTT	CASSVSTVNTQYF
TRBV5-1	TRBJ1-2	few	14	NA	TGCGCCAGCCACTCCGGGGGCGGTGACTATGGCTACACCTTC	CASHSGGGDYGYTF
TRBV5-1	TRBJ2-3	NA	17	TRBD2	TGCGCCAGCAGCCCCAGGCAAATAGCGGGGAGCACAGATACGCAGTATTTT	CASSPRQIAGSTDTQYF
TRBV5-1	TRBJ2-7	NA	15	TRBD1	TGCGCCAGCAGCTCGACAGGGGTCTTGTCCTACGAGCAGTACTTC	CASSSTGVLSYEQYF
TRBV13	TRBJ2-7	few	15	TRBD2	TGTGCCAGCAGCCCACGACTAGCGGGAGTCTCCGAGCAGTACTTC	CASSPRLAGVSEQYF
TRBV5-1	TRBJ1-4	few	16	TRBD1	TGCGCCAGCAGGGGACAGGGGGCGAAAGCTAATGAAAAACTGTTTTTT	CASRGQGAKANEKLFF
TRBV27	TRBJ2-3	few	15	NA	TGTGCCAGCAGTTTATCTATAGTGTTCACAGATACGCAGTATTTT	CASSLSIVFTDTQYF
TRBV5-1	TRBJ2-3	NA	15	NA	TGCGCCAGCAGCGGCCTCCTCACTAACACAGATACGCAGTATTTT	CASSGLLTNTDTQYF
TRBV5-1	TRBJ1-6	NA	15	TRBD1	TGCGCCAGCAGCTGGGACAGGGGTATTAATTCACCCCTCCACTTT	CASSWDRGINSPLHF
TRBV4-1	TRBJ2-3	many	19	TRBD2	TGCGCCAGCAGCCAAGGATCTAATTTAGCGGGAGAAGGCACAGATACGCAGTATTTT	CASSQGSNLAGEGTDTQYF
TRBV6-2/TRBV6-3	TRBJ1-1	few	14	TRBD1	TGTGCCAGCAGTTACTCGATATTAGGACAGGGGGCTTTCTTT	CASSYSILGQGAFF
TRBV4-1	TRBJ2-1	few	18	NA	TGCGCCAGCAGCCAAGAGGCGGTAAGACAGGCCGCTCACAATGAGCAGTTCTTC	CASSQEAVRQAAHNEQFF
TRBV5-1	TRBJ2-3	NA	15	NA	TGCGCCAGCAGAATAAAGGGGACTAGCACAGATACGCAGTATTTT	CASRIKGTSTDTQYF
TRBV5-5	TRBJ2-7	NA	11	NA	TGTGCCAGCAGCATACGGGGAGTGCAGTACTTC	CASSIRGVQYF
TRBV12-3/TRBV12-4	TRBJ1-2	few	15	TRBD1	TGTGCCAGCAGTTTCCATCTAACAGGGGACTATGGCTACACCTTC	CASSFHLTGDYGYTF
TRBV3-1	TRBJ2-4	NA	15	NA	TGTGCCAGCAGCCAACCCGGGGGCTGGCCAAACATTCAGTACTTC	CASSQPGGWPNIQYF
TRBV12-3/TRBV12-4	TRBJ2-5	NA	16	TRBD1	TGTGCCAGCAGCCCCAGGGGCAGGGGGCTTCAAGAGACCCAGTACTTC	CASSPRGRGLQETQYF
TRBV5-1	TRBJ1-3	many	14	NA	TGCGCCAGCAGTGTGGGCAGCTCTGGAAACACCATATATTTT	CASSVGSSGNTIYF
TRBV12-3/TRBV12-4	TRBJ1-2	few	15	NA	TGTGCCAGCAGTACTAGTTTGCGGGGGCCCTATGGCTACACCTTC	CASSTSLRGPYGYTF
TRBV12-3/TRBV12-4	TRBJ2-1	NA	15	TRBD2	TGTGCCAGCAGTTCCAAGCGGGATATCGACAATGAGCAGTTCTTC	CASSSKRDIDNEQFF
TRBV12-3/TRBV12-4	TRBJ2-4	once	14	NA	TGTGCCAGCAGTTTAGCGGTCGTGGGGGACATTCAGTACTTC	CASSLAVVGDIQYF
TRBV7-3	TRBJ1-3	NA	15	TRBD1	TGTGCCAGCAGCTCCCGACAGGGGTCTGGAAACACCATAAATTTT	CASSSRQGSGNTINF